The source of this TCR beta chain is a study of blood T cell repertoires in COVID-19. Measured with immunoSEQ multiplex PCR; TCRdb has only the in-frame clones, and not every one. The sample has a few hundred thousand clones, roughly 90% seen once; the top ten hold 2.1%. V lost 5 bases, J lost 2 bases, and 2 bases stayed unmatched. CDR1 is MRHNA, CDR2 SNTAGT, per germline. This CDR3 comprises 13 residues. The chain recombines TRBV6-4 with TRBJ1-1, with TRBD1 matching over 7 bases. Sequencing was performed on peripheral blood. This clonotype originated in a woman aged 55-69 years with COVID-19, enrolled during active disease. This CDR3 reads CASSRQGNTEAFF. In DNA, the CDR3 is TGTGCCAGCAGTCGACAGGGAAACACTGAAGCTTTCTTT.